The rows below give T cell receptor beta chains drawn from one sample of a study of siplizumab effects on memory and regulatory T cells. Some clones are missing from TCRdb's copy, which holds only in-frame ones; the method was immunoSEQ multiplex PCR. This sample yields around 800 clones, of which roughly two thirds are seen a single time; around 5.8% belongs to the top ten. The antigens for these receptors are not known. The sequenced material came from CFSE-low (dividing) CD4+ T cells sorted from an allogeneic mixed lymphocyte reaction. The receptors come from a human donor in good health; the cells came from an allogeneic mixed lymphocyte reaction. Some clones in this sample may be carry-over from other donors' samples. The CDR3 runs from the conserved cysteine through the conserved F or W. Each record gives: V gene, D gene, CDR3 length, clone size, J gene, CDR3 DNA, CDR3 protein. D genes are given only for firm matches. Part of the rows lack a size; the others show once, few, many or a class for expanded clones.

V gene: TRBV7-6; D gene: TRBD2; CDR3 length: 18; clone size: .; J gene: TRBJ2-2; CDR3 DNA: TGTGCCAGCAGCTTAGGAAGAACTAGCGCCGAGAACACCGGGGAGCTGTTTTTT; CDR3 protein: CASSLGRTSAENTGELFF
V gene: TRBV19; D gene: TRBD1; CDR3 length: 13; clone size: few; J gene: TRBJ2-7; CDR3 DNA: TGTGCCAGTAGTTTGGACAGGGGTCTCGAGCAGTACTTC; CDR3 protein: CASSLDRGLEQYF
V gene: TRBV6-1; D gene: .; CDR3 length: 17; clone size: .; J gene: TRBJ2-4; CDR3 DNA: TGTGCCAGCAGTGATCGAGGGGGGCAACTAGCCAAAAACATTCAGTACTTC; CDR3 protein: CASSDRGGQLAKNIQYF
V gene: TRBV7-9; D gene: TRBD2; CDR3 length: 15; clone size: .; J gene: TRBJ2-3; CDR3 DNA: TGTGCCAGCAGCATTGGGACTATTAGCACAGATACGCAGTATTTT; CDR3 protein: CASSIGTISTDTQYF
V gene: TRBV15; D gene: .; CDR3 length: 14; clone size: .; J gene: TRBJ2-1; CDR3 DNA: TGTGCCACCGGCGGATTTGGCTCCTACAATGAGCAGTTCTTC; CDR3 protein: CATGGFGSYNEQFF
V gene: TRBV6-6; D gene: .; CDR3 length: 16; clone size: few; J gene: TRBJ1-2; CDR3 DNA: TGTGCCAGCAGTTACTCGCCGCAGTTAGCTAACTATGGCTACACCTTC; CDR3 protein: CASSYSPQLANYGYTF
V gene: TRBV4-1; D gene: TRBD2; CDR3 length: 15; clone size: .; J gene: TRBJ2-1; CDR3 DNA: TGCGCCAGCAGCCCGGGACTAGCGGCATACAATGAGCAGTTCTTC; CDR3 protein: CASSPGLAAYNEQFF
V gene: TRBV7-9; D gene: .; CDR3 length: 12; clone size: .; J gene: TRBJ1-2; CDR3 DNA: TGTGCCAGCAGCCTCGATTGGTATGGCTACACCTTC; CDR3 protein: CASSLDWYGYTF
V gene: TRBV5-4; D gene: TRBD2; CDR3 length: 17; clone size: .; J gene: TRBJ2-1; CDR3 DNA: TGTGCCAGCAGCTTGGCGGGACCTAGCGGGAGTTACAATGAGCAGTTCTTC; CDR3 protein: CASSLAGPSGSYNEQFF
V gene: TRBV9; D gene: .; CDR3 length: 12; clone size: .; J gene: TRBJ2-2; CDR3 DNA: TGTGCCAGCAGCGTAGGCTTCGGGGAGCTGTTTTTT; CDR3 protein: CASSVGFGELFF
V gene: TRBV7-9; D gene: TRBD2; CDR3 length: 17; clone size: .; J gene: TRBJ2-3; CDR3 DNA: TGTGCCAGCAGCTTGGCAGGGACTAGCGGGAGTACAGATACGCAGTATTTT; CDR3 protein: CASSLAGTSGSTDTQYF
V gene: TRBV11-3; D gene: .; CDR3 length: 14; clone size: once; J gene: TRBJ2-1; CDR3 DNA: TGTGCCAGCAGCTTAGATCTGCGGAACGATGAGCAGTTCTTC; CDR3 protein: CASSLDLRNDEQFF
V gene: TRBV2; D gene: TRBD2; CDR3 length: 15; clone size: few; J gene: TRBJ2-5; CDR3 DNA: TGTGCCACCTCCACGGGACTAGCGGTCGGGGAGACCCAGTACTTC; CDR3 protein: CATSTGLAVGETQYF
V gene: TRBV6-5; D gene: TRBD2; CDR3 length: 16; clone size: .; J gene: TRBJ2-1; CDR3 DNA: TGTGCCAGCAGTTACTCTAGCGGGAAAGTTGTTGATGAGCAGTTCTTC; CDR3 protein: CASSYSSGKVVDEQFF
V gene: TRBV28; D gene: .; CDR3 length: 15; clone size: .; J gene: TRBJ2-2; CDR3 DNA: TGTGCCAGCACCGAGTTGTCGGCGAACACCGGGGAGCTGTTTTTT; CDR3 protein: CASTELSANTGELFF
V gene: TRBV11-2; D gene: TRBD1; CDR3 length: 14; clone size: .; J gene: TRBJ1-1; CDR3 DNA: TGTGCCAGCAGCCCTTCAGGGGGGAGGACTGAAGCTTTCTTT; CDR3 protein: CASSPSGGRTEAFF
V gene: TRBV18; D gene: .; CDR3 length: 15; clone size: large; J gene: TRBJ1-1; CDR3 DNA: TGTGCCAGCTCACCTTGGGGACAATTGAACACTGAAGCTTTCTTT; CDR3 protein: CASSPWGQLNTEAFF
V gene: TRBV10-1; D gene: .; CDR3 length: 14; clone size: .; J gene: TRBJ2-1; CDR3 DNA: TGCGCCAGCAGTTTCGGGGGCTCCTACAATGAGCAGTTCTTC; CDR3 protein: CASSFGGSYNEQFF
V gene: TRBV19; D gene: TRBD1; CDR3 length: 14; clone size: .; J gene: TRBJ2-1; CDR3 DNA: TGTGCCAGCAGAGGACAGGGTTTGATTAATGAGCAGTTCTTC; CDR3 protein: CASRGQGLINEQFF
V gene: TRBV7-9; D gene: .; CDR3 length: 13; clone size: .; J gene: TRBJ1-5; CDR3 DNA: TGTGCCAGCAGCTTAGGAGTGAATCAGCCCCAGCATTTT; CDR3 protein: CASSLGVNQPQHF
V gene: TRBV27; D gene: .; CDR3 length: 17; clone size: .; J gene: TRBJ1-6; CDR3 DNA: TGTGCCAGCAGTTCGCGGGAGGGGATGTCCTATAATTCACCCCTCCACTTT; CDR3 protein: CASSSREGMSYNSPLHF
V gene: TRBV5-4; D gene: .; CDR3 length: 16; clone size: .; J gene: TRBJ1-2; CDR3 DNA: TGTGCCAGCAGCTTGGGCGGGGGGGCGGCTAACTATGGCTACACCTTC; CDR3 protein: CASSLGGGAANYGYTF
V gene: TRBV9; D gene: .; CDR3 length: 15; clone size: .; J gene: TRBJ2-1; CDR3 DNA: TGTGCCAGCAGCGCCTCAGCCCTTCCCTACAATGAGCAGTTCTTC; CDR3 protein: CASSASALPYNEQFF
V gene: TRBV6-9; D gene: TRBD1; CDR3 length: 15; clone size: .; J gene: TRBJ1-1; CDR3 DNA: TGTGCCAGCAGTTACTCTTCCAGGGGGCACACTGAAGCTTTCTTT; CDR3 protein: CASSYSSRGHTEAFF
V gene: TRBV4-1; D gene: .; CDR3 length: 14; clone size: .; J gene: TRBJ1-1; CDR3 DNA: TGCGCCAGCAGCCCAGGACGGCGGGACACTGAAGCTTTCTTT; CDR3 protein: CASSPGRRDTEAFF
V gene: TRBV7-3; D gene: .; CDR3 length: 14; clone size: few; J gene: TRBJ1-1; CDR3 DNA: TGTGCCAGCAGCCTTACCGGGTCGCACACTGAAGCTTTCTTT; CDR3 protein: CASSLTGSHTEAFF
V gene: TRBV6-5; D gene: TRBD1; CDR3 length: 15; clone size: .; J gene: TRBJ1-1; CDR3 DNA: TGTGCCAGCAGTTACTCTTCCAGGGGGCACACTGAAGCTTTCTTT; CDR3 protein: CASSYSSRGHTEAFF
V gene: TRBV4-1; D gene: .; CDR3 length: 16; clone size: .; J gene: TRBJ2-1; CDR3 DNA: TGCGCCAGCAGCCAAGAGGCTGCGAGCTCCTACAATGAGCAGTTCTTC; CDR3 protein: CASSQEAASSYNEQFF
V gene: TRBV12-2; D gene: .; CDR3 length: 14; clone size: .; J gene: TRBJ2-7; CDR3 DNA: TGTGCAAGTCACCAACCACAGGTCCCCTACGAGCAGTACTTC; CDR3 protein: CASHQPQVPYEQYF
V gene: TRBV11-2; D gene: .; CDR3 length: 12; clone size: .; J gene: TRBJ1-1; CDR3 DNA: TGTGCCAGCAGCTTTCCAAATACTGAAGCTTTCTTT; CDR3 protein: CASSFPNTEAFF
V gene: TRBV19; D gene: .; CDR3 length: 13; clone size: once; J gene: TRBJ1-1; CDR3 DNA: TGTGCCAGTAGTATTGGCGGGGTGGCTGAAGCTTTCTTT; CDR3 protein: CASSIGGVAEAFF
V gene: TRBV19; D gene: .; CDR3 length: 15; clone size: once; J gene: TRBJ2-1; CDR3 DNA: TGTGCCAGTAGTATAGCGGGAGCCATCTACAATGAGCAGTTCTTC; CDR3 protein: CASSIAGAIYNEQFF
V gene: TRBV6-5; D gene: .; CDR3 length: 15; clone size: .; J gene: TRBJ2-3; CDR3 DNA: TGTGCCAGCAGACCGGGACCCGATAGCACAGATACGCAGTATTTT; CDR3 protein: CASRPGPDSTDTQYF
V gene: TRBV29-1; D gene: TRBD2; CDR3 length: 16; clone size: .; J gene: TRBJ2-2; CDR3 DNA: TGCAGCGTCGTAGGACTAGCGGGAGGTTTCACCGGGGAGCTGTTTTTT; CDR3 protein: CSVVGLAGGFTGELFF
V gene: TRBV6-5; D gene: .; CDR3 length: 13; clone size: .; J gene: TRBJ1-4; CDR3 DNA: TGTGCCACCAAGGGTGGCACTAATGAAAAACTGTTTTTT; CDR3 protein: CATKGGTNEKLFF
V gene: TRBV4-1; D gene: .; CDR3 length: 15; clone size: .; J gene: TRBJ2-7; CDR3 DNA: TGCGCCAGCAGCTACGCGGCCAGCGCTGGGGGCGAGCAGTACTTC; CDR3 protein: CASSYAASAGGEQYF
V gene: TRBV6-6; D gene: .; CDR3 length: 11; clone size: once; J gene: TRBJ2-1; CDR3 DNA: TGTGCCAGCACCTTAGTCGATGAGCAGTTCTTC; CDR3 protein: CASTLVDEQFF
V gene: TRBV6-5; D gene: .; CDR3 length: 14; clone size: .; J gene: TRBJ2-5; CDR3 DNA: TGTGCCCGCAGGGGGGGTCGGGGGGGGGAGACCCAGTACTTC; CDR3 protein: CARRGGRGGETQYF
V gene: TRBV15; D gene: TRBD1; CDR3 length: 15; clone size: .; J gene: TRBJ2-7; CDR3 DNA: TGTGCCACCAGCAGAGATCGGGACAGGGGATGGGAGCAGTACTTC; CDR3 protein: CATSRDRDRGWEQYF
V gene: TRBV19; D gene: .; CDR3 length: 14; clone size: .; J gene: TRBJ1-5; CDR3 DNA: TGTGCCAGTACCTGGGCGGGTAGCAATCAGCCCCAGCATTTT; CDR3 protein: CASTWAGSNQPQHF